The T cell receptor (beta chain) described here comes from a study of blood T cell repertoires in COVID-19. Measured with immunoSEQ multiplex PCR; TCRdb has only the in-frame clones, and not every one. The sample includes some 200,000 clones, about 82% of them seen just once. From germline, CDR1 is MNHEY and CDR2 SVGAGI. The CDR3 has 14 amino acids. Trimming cost V 5 bases and J 4 bases, with 14 bases left between them. The sample taken for sequencing was peripheral blood. This rearrangement joins TRBV6-5 to TRBJ1-1, with a possible D match to TRBD1 (5 bases). The clonotype comes from a man aged 55 to 70 with COVID-19, enrolled during active disease. The CDR3 nucleotides read TGTGCCAGCAGTAAGGGGTTACGGGCCACTGAAGCTTTCTTT. Amino acids: CASSKGLRATEAFF.